This T cell receptor (beta chain) was observed in a study of control samples from healthy donors and cancer patients. Generated by immunoSEQ multiplex PCR, the TCRdb table keeps only in-frame clones and is missing some. The profile shows more than 95,000 clones, over 75% of them singletons. In germline, CDR1 is SEHNR, CDR2 FQNEAQ (reference sequence). V was shortened by 2 bases and J by 7 bases, with 14 bases between the two germline ends. CDR3 length equals 14 residues. Sequencing was performed on blood. The sequence was obtained from a man between 60 and 75 years old in good health. This rearrangement joins TRBV7-9 to TRBJ1-2; D gene unclear. This chain's CDR3 is CASSLLVSSGGYTF. CDR3 DNA: TGTGCCAGCAGCTTACTGGTATCATCTGGTGGCTACACCTTC.